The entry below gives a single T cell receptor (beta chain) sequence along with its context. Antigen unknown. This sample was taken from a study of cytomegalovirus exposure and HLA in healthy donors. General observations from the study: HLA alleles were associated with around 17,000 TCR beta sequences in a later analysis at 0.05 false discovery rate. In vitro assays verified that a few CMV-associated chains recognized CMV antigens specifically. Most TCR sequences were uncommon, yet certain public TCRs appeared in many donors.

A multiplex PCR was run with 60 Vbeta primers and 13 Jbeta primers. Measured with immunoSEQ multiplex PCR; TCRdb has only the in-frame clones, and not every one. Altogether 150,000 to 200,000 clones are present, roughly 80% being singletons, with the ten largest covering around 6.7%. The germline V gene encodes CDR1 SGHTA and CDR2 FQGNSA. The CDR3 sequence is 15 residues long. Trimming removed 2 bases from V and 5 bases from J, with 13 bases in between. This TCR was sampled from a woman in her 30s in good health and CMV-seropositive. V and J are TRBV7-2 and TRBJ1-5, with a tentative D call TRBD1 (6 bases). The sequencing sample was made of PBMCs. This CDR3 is CASSLYNRVYQPQHF. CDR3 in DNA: TGTGCCAGCAGCTTATACAACAGGGTATATCAGCCCCAGCATTTT.